This TCR beta chain was recorded in a study of CD8+ T cells in alopecia areata. Study-level points and caveats: Resident alphabeta T cells of normal skin are also sequenced in scalp samples. Lesional scalp, especially alopecia totalis/universalis, showed higher clonality than normal scalp. Against the mouse data, patients shared TCRs less clearly, possibly for HLA reasons.

Trimming removed 2 bases at V and 1 base at J, with 11 bases between. Germline CDR1 reads MNHEY; CDR2 reads SVGAGI. The CDR3 consists of 16 residues. Sequencing relied on a cDNA template that was reverse transcribed from extracted RNA. The method was immunoSEQ multiplex PCR; TCRdb's version includes in-frame clones alone and lacks a portion of them. This table has 65,000 to 100,000 clones, 51% appearing once. CD4+ and CD8+ T cells were sorted from PBMCs. Points on this clone: Its target is not known.

The source material was NKG2D-high CD8+ T cells sorted from blood. The clonotype comes from a human donor with alopecia areata. This chain joins TRBV6-5 and TRBJ2-2; D unclear. CDR3 in DNA: TGTGCCAGCAGTTACGCCGCATTGGGGAACACCGGGGAGCTGTTTTTT. Amino acids: CASSYAALGNTGELFF.